The 27 T cell receptor beta chains reported below all come from one sample, sequenced in a study of blood T cell repertoires in COVID-19. TCRdb keeps only in-frame clones here, not all; method: immunoSEQ multiplex PCR. Among about 200,000 clones, around nine tenths were seen once, and the ten largest hold under 2%. The source material was peripheral blood. Receptor source: a man aged 18 to 29 with active or convalescent COVID-19.

The chain has TRBV30 and TRBJ1-1, with unresolved D. This CDR3 has 14 amino acids. Germline V gene data show CDR1 as GTSNPN and CDR2 as SVGIG (reference sequence). The V end was cut by 1 base, the J end by 0 bases, with 9 bases between. The CDR3 coding sequence is TGTGCCTGGAGTGAGAGTGCTATGAACACTGAAGCTTTCTTT. It translates to CAWSESAMNTEAFF.

This clone has a handful of counts. This rearrangement joins TRBV18 to TRBJ2-2; TRBD1 matches 8 bases. Germline V gives CDR1 KGHSH, CDR2 LQKENI. CDR3 length: 16 residues. The ends lost 0 bases at V and 6 bases at J; junction bases unmatched: 6. CDR3 residues: CASSPPFSGGSGELFF. The CDR3 region has the DNA TGTGCCAGCTCACCACCGTTTTCAGGGGGCTCCGGGGAGCTGTTTTTT.

The J gene is TRBJ1-5, the V gene TRBV5-8; the D gene is possibly TRBD1 (6 bases). The CDR3 spans 16 residues. Trimming pared 3 bases from V and 3 bases from J, leaving 16 bases between. Germline CDR1 is SGHTS and CDR2 is YDEGEE. CDR3 protein: CASSSRLTGLNQPQHF. The DNA of the CDR3 is TGTGCCAGCAGCTCCAGGCTGACAGGACTCAATCAGCCCCAGCATTTT.

CDR3 in amino acids: CASSRTGIYGYTF. The CDR3 DNA reads TGTGCCAGCAGCCGGACAGGCATATATGGCTACACCTTC. The J gene is TRBJ1-2, the V gene TRBV5-4; 7 nucleotides align to TRBD1. The J segment lost 5 bases and the V segment lost 4 bases, leaving 5 bases of the junction unmatched. CDR1 is SGHNT, CDR2 YYREEE, per germline (reference sequence). CDR3 size: 13 residues.

The chain has TRBV19 and TRBJ1-5, with unresolved D. This CDR3 has 17 residues. Germline CDR1 LNHDA, CDR2 SQIVND (reference sequence). V was pared by 5 bases and J by 0 bases, with 17 bases between. The CDR3 is CASSSLGRPNSNQPQHF. As DNA, the CDR3 is TGTGCCAGTAGTTCCCTGGGCAGACCTAATAGCAATCAGCCCCAGCATTTT. Drawing the rest from reference TRBV19 and TRBJ1-5, the complete variable domain is DGGITQSPKYLFRKEGQNVTLSCEQNLNHDAMYWYRQDPGQGLRLIYYSQIVNDFQKGDIAEGYSVSREKKESFPLTVTSAQKNPTAFYLCASSSLGRPNSNQPQHFGDGTRLSIL.

J is TRBJ2-7 and V is TRBV4-2, with D perhaps matching TRBD2 (5 bases). The V gene lost 0 bases and the J gene lost 6 bases, with 21 bases spanning the gap. There are 17 residues in the CDR3. In germline, CDR1 is LGHNA, CDR2 YNFKEQ. The CDR3 sequence is CASSQETAGGPLSEQYF. The CDR3 DNA is TGTGCCAGCAGCCAAGAAACGGCGGGCGGCCCCTTATCCGAGCAGTACTTC.

The V gene is TRBV28, the J gene TRBJ2-7; 7 nucleotides match TRBD1. This CDR3 comprises 12 residues. Germline V gene lookup returns CDR1 MDHEN and CDR2 SYDVKM. V shed 4 bases and J 6 bases; nucleotides not matched to a gene: 3. The CDR3 reads CASSYRGSEQYF. Here the CDR3 DNA reads TGTGCCAGCAGTTACAGGGGAAGCGAGCAGTACTTC.

This chain joins TRBV5-4 and TRBJ1-1, with 7 positions matching TRBD1. Trimming at V came to 4 bases and at J to 5 bases, leaving 11 bases not matched to a gene. The CDR3 extends over 15 amino acids. Germline values: CDR1 SGHNT, CDR2 YYREEE (reference sequence). The CDR3 DNA reads as TGTGCCAGCAGCGACGACAGGGAGGCGGGGACTGAAGCTTTCTTT. It codes for CASSDDREAGTEAFF. Looking up the rest from reference TRBV5-4 and TRBJ1-1 gives the full variable domain: ETGVTQSPTHLIKTRGQQVTLRCSSQSGHNTVSWYQQALGQGPQFIFQYYREEENGRGNFPPRFSGLQFPNYSSELNVNALELDDSALYLCASSDDREAGTEAFFGQGTRLTVV.

The chain has TRBV5-4 and TRBJ2-3, with TRBD2 matching over 8 bases. V lost 2 bases and J lost 1; bases outside the gene matches: 6. The CDR3 is 16 amino acids. Germline loops: CDR1 SGHNT, CDR2 YYREEE (reference sequence). In nucleotides, the CDR3 is TGTGCCAGCAGCTTACCGGGGGGGCCTGGCACAGATACGCAGTATTTT. Encoded protein: CASSLPGGPGTDTQYF.

The chain joins TRBV6-5 to TRBJ2-1; 7 bases agree with TRBD2. The CDR3 sequence is 16 residues long. The germline CDR1 and CDR2 sequences are MNHEY and SVGAGI. The trim removed 0 bases at V and 2 bases at J, leaving 4 bases unmatched. The CDR3 loop is CASSYSGGGAYNEQFF. CDR3 coding DNA: TGTGCCAGCAGTTACTCGGGGGGGGGTGCCTACAATGAGCAGTTCTTC.

The J gene is TRBJ1-2, the V gene TRBV6-5; D is unresolved. Germline CDR1 and CDR2: MNHEY and SVGAGI. The CDR3 runs to 14 residues. Trimming shortened V by 7 bases and J by 8 bases, and 20 bases separated the two germline ends. As DNA, the CDR3 is TGTGCCAGCAATCGGATCGGCAGAGGAGGAGGCTACACCTTC. Protein product: CASNRIGRGGGYTF.

The chain combines TRBV2 with TRBJ1-3, with D possibly being TRBD1 (5 bases). Per the germline V gene, CDR1 is SNHLY and CDR2 is FYNNEI. The CDR3 extends over 15 amino acids. The V end lost 10 bases, the J end lost 0 bases, and 16 bases lay between the germline ends. The CDR3 DNA reads as TGTGCCACCCCATCCGACAGAAGCTCTGGAAACACCATATATTTT. This gives the protein CATPSDRSSGNTIYF.

About this clone itself: This specimen includes other DNA sequences encoding the same CDR3. The J gene is TRBJ2-1, the V gene TRBV28; 10 positions agree with TRBD2. Looked up from germline, CDR1 is MDHEN and CDR2 is SYDVKM. V lost 2 bases to trimming and J lost 3 bases; unmatched junction nucleotides: 1. The CDR3 runs to 15 residues. The CDR3, as DNA: TGTGCCAGCAGTTTAGTAGCGGGAGGCTACAATGAGCAGTTCTTC. Protein product: CASSLVAGGYNEQFF. Using reference TRBV28 and TRBJ2-1 for the parts outside the CDR3, the full variable domain is DVKVTQSSRYLVKRTGEKVFLECVQDMDHENMFWYRQDPGLGLRLIYFSYDVKMKEKGDIPEGYSVSREKKERFSLILESASTNQTSMYLCASSLVAGGYNEQFFGPGTRLTVL.

V usage is TRBV6-6 and J usage is TRBJ2-7, with TRBD1 matching 8 bases. V lost 8 bases to trimming and J lost 5 bases; unmatched junction nucleotides: 8. The CDR3 length is 13 residues. Looked up from germline, CDR1 is MNHNY and CDR2 is SVGAGI (reference sequence). The CDR3 reads CASSQGASDEQYF. Written as DNA, the CDR3 is TGTGCCAGCTCTCAGGGGGCGAGCGACGAGCAGTACTTC.

The chain couples TRBV3-1 (or the pseudogene TRBV3-2) to TRBJ2-7; a weak D match, TRBD1 (5 bases). The CDR3 spans 13 residues. Germline CDR1 and CDR2: LGHDT and YNNKEL (reference sequence). V lost 6 bases, J lost 2 bases, and 11 bases lay in between. CDR3 protein: CASSPTGTYEQYF. In DNA, the CDR3 is TGTGCCAGCAGTCCTACAGGAACCTACGAGCAGTACTTC.

The CDR3 sequence is CASSNEQGSSPLHF. The CDR3 DNA reads as TGTGCCAGCAGTAACGAACAGGGATCCTCACCCCTCCACTTT. The V call is TRBV6-5, the J call TRBJ1-6; weak D call: TRBD1 (6 bases). The CDR3 spans 14 residues. Trimming pared 5 bases from V and 10 bases from J, leaving 15 bases between. Germline V CDR1 and CDR2: MNHEY, SVGAGI.

The CDR3 reads CASSLGGSRNEKLFF. The CDR3 region has the DNA TGCGCCAGCAGCTTGGGGGGCTCTAGGAATGAAAAACTGTTTTTT. This chain joins TRBV5-1 and TRBJ1-4; D is perhaps TRBD1 (5 bases). CDR3 length: 15 amino acids. Germline CDR1 SGHRS, CDR2 YFSETQ. V was pared by 0 bases and J by 5 bases, with 11 bases between.

V gene TRBV28 combines with J gene TRBJ1-1; D is perhaps TRBD1 (5 bases). The germline CDR1 and CDR2 sequences are MDHEN and SYDVKM. The CDR3 consists of 13 residues. V lost 5 bases, J lost 4 bases, and 11 bases lay in between. CDR3 residues: CASSHTGLTEAFF. The CDR3 nucleotides read TGTGCCAGCAGTCATACAGGTCTCACTGAAGCTTTCTTT.

V usage is TRBV10-3 and J usage is TRBJ1-6; 8 bases map to TRBD1. J lost 9 bases, V lost 2 bases, and 6 bases had no gene match. In germline, CDR1 is ENHRY, CDR2 SYGVKD. This CDR3 contains 15 residues. The CDR3 spells CAISEAGGDFSPLHF. The CDR3 bases are TGTGCCATCAGTGAGGCAGGGGGCGATTTTTCACCCCTCCACTTT.

This clone was detected only once. The chain has TRBV4-1 and TRBJ1-2, with D perhaps TRBD1 (6 bases). Trimming took 4 bases from V and 7 from J, leaving 16 bases between them. This CDR3 contains 14 residues. CDR1 and CDR2 from the germline V gene are MGHRA and YSYEKL. CDR3 loop: CASSPLGGAGGYTF. CDR3 nucleotide sequence: TGCGCCAGCAGCCCGCTGGGGGGGGCTGGTGGCTACACCTTC.

This chain connects TRBV7-2 to TRBJ2-1, with 7 bases fitting TRBD2. CDR3 length: 13 residues. Unmatched junction bases numbered 5, after V lost 5 bases and J lost 7 bases. CDR1 SGHTA and CDR2 FQGNSA come from the germline V gene. The CDR3 loop reads CASSVIGGNEQFF. CDR3 nucleotide sequence: TGTGCCAGCAGCGTAATCGGGGGGAATGAGCAGTTCTTC.

V is TRBV30 and J is TRBJ2-5; D is perhaps TRBD1 (8 bases). Germline V gives CDR1 GTSNPN, CDR2 SVGIG (reference sequence). The V and J ends lost 3 bases and 3 bases respectively, with 17 bases between them. The CDR3 has 15 residues. DNA for the CDR3: TGTGCCTGGAGCGGACAGGGTCGGGGGGAAGAGACCCAGTACTTC. This gives the protein CAWSGQGRGEETQYF.

The V call is TRBV15, the J call TRBJ2-1; D possibly corresponds to TRBD1 (6 bases). V lost 5 bases, J lost 4 bases, and 15 bases lay in between. The CDR3 runs 15 residues. CDR1 is LNHNV and CDR2 is YYDKDF in the germline V gene (reference sequence). The CDR3 DNA reads as TGTGCCACCAGCCGAGGAGGACAGTGGTACAATGAGCAGTTCTTC. It is translated as CATSRGGQWYNEQFF. Based on the CDR3 plus reference TRBV15 and TRBJ2-1, the full variable domain is DAMVIQNPRYQVTQFGKPVTLSCSQTLNHNVMYWYQQKSSQAPKLLFHYYDKDFNNEADTPDNFQSRRPNTSFCFLDIRSPGLGDTAMYLCATSRGGQWYNEQFFGPGTRLTVL.

This chain connects TRBV18 to TRBJ2-7, with 8 bases identical to TRBD1. V was clipped by 8 bases and J by 4 bases; unmatched bases: 7. Germline V gene sequence: CDR1 KGHSH, CDR2 LQKENI. The CDR3 totals 13 residues. The CDR3, as DNA: TGTGCCAGCACTAAACAGGGGGAATACGAGCAGTACTTC. This sequence encodes CASTKQGEYEQYF.

The chain joins TRBV18 to TRBJ2-7; a possible D gene is TRBD2 (5 bases). The germline V and J ends were trimmed by 2 bases and 6 bases, with 5 bases remaining between them. CDR3 length: 11 amino acids. CDR1 is KGHSH and CDR2 is LQKENI in the germline V gene. The DNA for the CDR3 is TGTGCCAGCTCACCAGGGAGCGAGCAGTACTTC. It yields the protein CASSPGSEQYF.

The chain recombines TRBV2 with TRBJ1-2, with 7 bases fitting TRBD1. Per germline, CDR1 SNHLY and CDR2 FYNNEI. Trimming cost V 2 bases and J 0 bases; bases outside gene matches: 6. This CDR3 has 16 amino acids. CDR3 protein: CASSEYQGVTNYGYTF. CDR3 sequence (DNA): TGTGCCAGCAGTGAATATCAGGGGGTTACTAACTATGGCTACACCTTC.

This rearrangement joins TRBV9 to TRBJ1-3, with a possible D match to TRBD1 (5 bases). CDR1 and CDR2 from the germline V gene are SGDLS and YYNGEE. Trimming left V 0 bases short and J 2 bases short, with 9 bases between. This CDR3 is 15 amino acids long. The CDR3 spells CASSVDPGPGNTIYF. CDR3 DNA sequence: TGTGCCAGCAGCGTAGATCCAGGGCCTGGAAACACCATATATTTT.